Detailed here is one T cell receptor beta chain. The data derive from a study of cytomegalovirus exposure and HLA in healthy donors. Germline CDR1 reads KGHSH; CDR2 reads LQKENI. V was cut by 0 bases and J by 3 bases, with 15 bases left in between. CDR3 length equals 16 residues. 60 Vbeta and 13 Jbeta primers were used in PCR. The data were produced by immunoSEQ multiplex PCR, yet TCRdb's version contains in-frame clones alone and is incomplete. The sample contains roughly 140,000 clones, about 85% of which appear only once. The sequenced sample was PBMCs. The chain carries TRBV18 and TRBJ2-7, with D perhaps matching TRBD1 (6 bases). This receptor was obtained from a human donor in good health. The CDR3 coding sequence is TGTGCCAGCTCACCACCCGGTAGGAAGGGGGTCTACGAGCAGTACTTC. Its protein is CASSPPGRKGVYEQYF.